A selection of T cell receptor beta chains follows, all from one sample in a study of breast tumors, draining lymph nodes, adjacent tissues. One entry per CDR3 protein, called by TCRdb with MiXCR from the multiplex PCR reads. In the table there are some 22,000 distinct CDR3 sequences, roughly three quarters of which are singletons. The sequenced material came from tumor-adjacent breast tissue. These TCRs come from a female donor with breast cancer. Some clones in this sample may be carry-over from other donors' samples. CDR3s include the opening cysteine and the closing phenylalanine or tryptophan.

CDR3: CASSRQSSYEQYF; V: TRBV6-2/TRBV6-3; length: 13; J: TRBJ2-7
CDR3: CASSYRYEQYF; V: TRBV6-6; length: 11; J: TRBJ2-7
CDR3: CSASGQGGPYEQYF; V: TRBV20-1; length: 14; J: TRBJ2-7
CDR3: CSARDINRSYNEQFF; V: TRBV20-1; length: 15; J: TRBJ2-1
CDR3: CASSPNGQVYGYTF; V: TRBV27; length: 14; J: TRBJ1-2
CDR3: CASRGGNLPSGADVLTF; V: TRBV12-3/TRBV12-4; length: 17; J: TRBJ2-6
CDR3: CASSLLALYYEQYF; V: TRBV5-5; length: 14; J: TRBJ2-7
CDR3: CAWSAADTQYF; V: TRBV30; length: 11; J: TRBJ2-3
CDR3: CASSPLQGAGGNTIYF; V: TRBV18; length: 16; J: TRBJ1-3
CDR3: CSATGQGKTGELFF; V: TRBV20-1; length: 14; J: TRBJ2-2
CDR3: CASSYNFNTGELFF; V: TRBV6-5; length: 14; J: TRBJ2-2
CDR3: CSAREGSGRLRYEQYF; V: TRBV20-1; length: 16; J: TRBJ2-7
CDR3: CASRGVGSYNEQFF; V: TRBV5-1; length: 14; J: TRBJ2-1
CDR3: CASSRPGGGQNEQYF; V: TRBV5-1; length: 15; J: TRBJ2-7
CDR3: CASSLTWGSSYEQYF; V: TRBV7-2; length: 15; J: TRBJ2-7
CDR3: CASSHSPIPPYF; V: TRBV11-1; length: 12; J: TRBJ2-3
CDR3: CASRKGILTVAMNTEAFF; V: TRBV5-1; length: 18; J: TRBJ1-1
CDR3: CASSNTTGLINSYEQYF; V: TRBV28; length: 17; J: TRBJ2-7
CDR3: CASSWGAGRYEQYF; V: TRBV5-1; length: 14; J: TRBJ2-7
CDR3: CASSTRDAFQGYTF; V: TRBV19; length: 14; J: TRBJ1-2
CDR3: CASSSTTGTGGEKLFF; V: TRBV11-1; length: 16; J: TRBJ1-4
CDR3: CASISVGELANPWGDTQYF; V: TRBV2; length: 19; J: TRBJ2-3
CDR3: CSARGQGGQETQYF; V: TRBV20-1; length: 14; J: TRBJ2-5
CDR3: CATSLTEGREQYF; V: TRBV15; length: 13; J: TRBJ2-7
CDR3: CASIWEETQYF; V: TRBV2; length: 11; J: TRBJ2-5
CDR3: CASSPGRGTEAFF; V: TRBV18; length: 13; J: TRBJ1-1
CDR3: CASSRAAATNEKLFF; V: TRBV19; length: 15; J: TRBJ1-4
CDR3: CASSELRQGDEQFF; V: TRBV25-1; length: 14; J: TRBJ2-1
CDR3: CSASGVGPETQYF; V: TRBV20-1; length: 13; J: TRBJ2-5
CDR3: CSARSSNSPLHF; V: TRBV20-1; length: 12; J: TRBJ1-6
CDR3: CASSLEGSGQGEEQYF; V: TRBV7-9; length: 16; J: TRBJ2-7
CDR3: CASSRGQGREKLFF; V: TRBV7-9; length: 14; J: TRBJ1-4
CDR3: CSAPLAGGIQQFF; V: TRBV20-1; length: 13; J: TRBJ2-1
CDR3: CASSSLDRNEQYF; V: TRBV7-9; length: 13; J: TRBJ2-7
CDR3: CASSHGPANTGELFF; V: TRBV7-2; length: 15; J: TRBJ2-2
CDR3: CASSQDRGQAWGNEQFF; V: TRBV4-1; length: 17; J: TRBJ2-1
CDR3: CASSYRQGANTQYF; V: TRBV6-5; length: 14; J: TRBJ2-3
CDR3: CATSENTGNQETQYF; V: TRBV24-1; length: 15; J: TRBJ2-5
CDR3: CASSLTSGRTNEQFF; V: TRBV7-2; length: 15; J: TRBJ2-1
CDR3: CSVTSGRRAGELFF; V: TRBV29-1; length: 14; J: TRBJ2-2
CDR3: CASSQWTGGYEQYF; V: TRBV7-9; length: 14; J: TRBJ2-7
CDR3: CAISEKAGGEWNGYTF; V: TRBV10-3; length: 16; J: TRBJ1-2
CDR3: CSAPGTGRIDEQYF; V: TRBV20-1; length: 14; J: TRBJ2-7
CDR3: CASSQRPGAEAFF; V: TRBV14; length: 13; J: TRBJ1-1
CDR3: CASSSYSGSADTQYF; V: TRBV12-3/TRBV12-4; length: 15; J: TRBJ2-3
CDR3: CASSLVSGQGTKRPEKLFF; V: TRBV7-6; length: 19; J: TRBJ1-4
CDR3: CASSSRAETDTQYF; V: TRBV5-4; length: 14; J: TRBJ2-3
CDR3: CATSRDPSYEQYF; V: TRBV15; length: 13; J: TRBJ2-7
CDR3: CASSLGLAGAGELFF; V: TRBV11-2; length: 15; J: TRBJ2-2
CDR3: CASSIGRGDTQYF; V: TRBV19; length: 13; J: TRBJ2-3
CDR3: CASSQTGTSGPDTQYF; V: TRBV4-1; length: 16; J: TRBJ2-3
CDR3: CSVVGQGRGYTF; V: TRBV29-1; length: 12; J: TRBJ1-2
CDR3: CASRPELAGGDEQYF; V: TRBV4-1; length: 15; J: TRBJ2-7
CDR3: CASSQDSYEQYF; V: TRBV14; length: 12; J: TRBJ2-7
CDR3: CASSLKVASGPLNHYEQFF; V: TRBV7-2; length: 19; J: TRBJ2-1
CDR3: CASRRGTNTEAFF; V: TRBV19; length: 13; J: TRBJ1-1
CDR3: CASSFEGGLQPQHF; V: TRBV2; length: 14; J: TRBJ1-5
CDR3: CSAIWSPRGETQYF; V: TRBV20-1; length: 14; J: TRBJ2-5
CDR3: CSAIEGRGNRPHEQYF; V: TRBV20-1; length: 16; J: TRBJ2-7
CDR3: CATGLAGGGNEQFF; V: TRBV10-3; length: 14; J: TRBJ2-1